This TCR beta chain was obtained from a study of blood T cell repertoires in COVID-19. CDR1 LNHDA and CDR2 SQIVND come from the germline V gene (reference sequence). The CDR3 covers 16 residues. J was trimmed by 6 bases and V by 1 base; bases with no gene match: 7. The data were produced by immunoSEQ multiplex PCR, yet TCRdb's version contains in-frame clones alone and is incomplete. This sample has fewer than 300,000 clones; around 90% occur once, and the top ten carry 1.1%. The TCR originated in a woman in her twenties or thirties who had recovered from COVID-19. The specimen was PBMCs or T cells enriched from blood (not recorded which). The chain recombines TRBV19 with TRBJ1-5; 9 nucleotides agree with TRBD1. The CDR3 DNA reads as TGTGCCAGTAGTATAGGCCGGGACAGGGTCGTTCAGCCCCAGCATTTT. Translated, it gives CASSIGRDRVVQPQHF. The full variable domain, completed using reference TRBV19 and TRBJ1-5, is DGGITQSPKYLFRKEGQNVTLSCEQNLNHDAMYWYRQDPGQGLRLIYYSQIVNDFQKGDIAEGYSVSREKKESFPLTVTSAQKNPTAFYLCASSIGRDRVVQPQHFGDGTRLSIL.